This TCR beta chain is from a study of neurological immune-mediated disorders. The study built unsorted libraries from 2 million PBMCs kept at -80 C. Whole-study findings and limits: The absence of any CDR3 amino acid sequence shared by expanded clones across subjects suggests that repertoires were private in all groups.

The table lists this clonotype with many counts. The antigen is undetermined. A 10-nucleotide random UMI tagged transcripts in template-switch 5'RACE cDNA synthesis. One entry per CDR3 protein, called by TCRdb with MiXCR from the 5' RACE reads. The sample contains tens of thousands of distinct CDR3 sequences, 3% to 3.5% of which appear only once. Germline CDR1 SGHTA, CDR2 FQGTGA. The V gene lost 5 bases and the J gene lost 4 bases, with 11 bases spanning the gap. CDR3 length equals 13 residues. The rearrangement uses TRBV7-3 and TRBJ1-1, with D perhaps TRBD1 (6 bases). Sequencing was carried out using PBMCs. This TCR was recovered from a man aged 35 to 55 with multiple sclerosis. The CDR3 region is CASSPTGPTEAFF. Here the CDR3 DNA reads TGTGCCAGCAGCCCGACAGGTCCCACTGAAGCTTTCTTT.